The rows below give T cell receptor beta chains drawn from one sample of a study of spatial heterogeneity in lung cancer. MiXCR was run by TCRdb on the 5' RACE reads, yielding one entry per CDR3 protein. Seen here are under 5,500 distinct CDR3 sequences, roughly 12% observed once, and the top ten hold under 60%. The input for sequencing was lung tumor tissue, taken at surgery. The receptors shown here come from a male donor with early-stage non-small cell lung cancer. CDR3s include the opening cysteine and the closing phenylalanine or tryptophan. Each record gives: D gene, clone size, J gene, CDR3 length, V gene, CDR3 DNA, CDR3 protein. The D gene is left open where the match is weak. Part of the rows lack a size; the others show once, few, many or a class for expanded clones.

d_gene: .
abundance: few
j_gene: TRBJ1-2
len: 11
v_gene: TRBV30
CDR3nt: TGTGCCTGGAGTGTACCGGGCCCTCCAACCTTC
CDR3aa: CAWSVPGPPTF

d_gene: .
abundance: .
j_gene: TRBJ2-1
len: 11
v_gene: TRBV7-9
CDR3nt: TGTGCCAGCAGTATTACCAATGAGCAGTTCTTC
CDR3aa: CASSITNEQFF

d_gene: .
abundance: .
j_gene: TRBJ2-7
len: 12
v_gene: TRBV7-9
CDR3nt: TGTGCCAGCAGCTTGTCGGCCTACGAGCAGTACTTC
CDR3aa: CASSLSAYEQYF

d_gene: TRBD1
abundance: .
j_gene: TRBJ1-2
len: 14
v_gene: TRBV2
CDR3nt: TGTGCCAGCAGCACGGACAGGGGGTTCTATGGCTACACCTTC
CDR3aa: CASSTDRGFYGYTF

d_gene: TRBD1
abundance: medium-sized
j_gene: TRBJ1-3
len: 15
v_gene: TRBV5-8
CDR3nt: TGTGCCAGCAGCATACCGGGACAGGGCATAGCCACCATATATTTT
CDR3aa: CASSIPGQGIATIYF

d_gene: .
abundance: few
j_gene: TRBJ2-1
len: 14
v_gene: TRBV12-3/TRBV12-4
CDR3nt: TGTGCCAGCAGTCTCCAAGGAGATTACAATGAGCAGTTCTTC
CDR3aa: CASSLQGDYNEQFF

d_gene: .
abundance: many
j_gene: TRBJ2-5
len: 15
v_gene: TRBV19
CDR3nt: TGTGCCAGTAGTCCTACAGGAAGGGGACAAGAGACCCAGTACTTC
CDR3aa: CASSPTGRGQETQYF

d_gene: .
abundance: many
j_gene: TRBJ2-5
len: 15
v_gene: TRBV4-3
CDR3nt: TGCGCCAGCAGCCAAGTGATGGACAGGCGGGGGACCCAGTACTTC
CDR3aa: CASSQVMDRRGTQYF

d_gene: .
abundance: few
j_gene: TRBJ2-4
len: 14
v_gene: TRBV20-1
CDR3nt: TGCAGTGCTGAGCACGGGGATGGGACCTCCGTTCAGTACTTC
CDR3aa: CSAEHGDGTSVQYF

d_gene: TRBD1
abundance: .
j_gene: TRBJ1-1
len: 11
v_gene: TRBV29-1
CDR3nt: TGCAGCGTTGGGGGACAGGGTGGAGCTTTCTTT
CDR3aa: CSVGGQGGAFF

d_gene: .
abundance: few
j_gene: TRBJ2-4
len: 17
v_gene: TRBV15
CDR3nt: TGTGCCACCAGCGGGGGGGGCGCTCAACCCTCCAAAAACATTCAGTACTTC
CDR3aa: CATSGGGAQPSKNIQYF

d_gene: TRBD1
abundance: .
j_gene: TRBJ2-1
len: 17
v_gene: TRBV24-1
CDR3nt: TGTGCCACCAGTGATTTCGGGCGGACAGGCGGATACAATGAGCAGTTCTTC
CDR3aa: CATSDFGRTGGYNEQFF

d_gene: TRBD2
abundance: few
j_gene: TRBJ2-1
len: 16
v_gene: TRBV7-9
CDR3nt: TGTGCCAGCAGCTTAGGCACTAGCGGGAGAGTCAATGAGCAGTTCTTC
CDR3aa: CASSLGTSGRVNEQFF

d_gene: TRBD2
abundance: many
j_gene: TRBJ2-3
len: 15
v_gene: TRBV12-3/TRBV12-4
CDR3nt: TGTGCCAGTAGTTTATCCGGACTAGTGTCAGATACGCAGTATTTT
CDR3aa: CASSLSGLVSDTQYF

d_gene: .
abundance: .
j_gene: TRBJ2-3
len: 13
v_gene: TRBV5-1
CDR3nt: TGCGCCAGCAGCTTGCGAAGAACAGATACGCAGTATTTT
CDR3aa: CASSLRRTDTQYF

d_gene: .
abundance: .
j_gene: TRBJ2-5
len: 16
v_gene: TRBV7-6
CDR3nt: TGTGCCAGCAGCTTACGCGGGGACGGGGCCACCGAGACCCAGTACTTC
CDR3aa: CASSLRGDGATETQYF

d_gene: TRBD1
abundance: once
j_gene: TRBJ1-2
len: 14
v_gene: TRBV11-2
CDR3nt: TGTGCCAGCAGCCGACAGGGGTCTAACTATGGCTACACCTTC
CDR3aa: CASSRQGSNYGYTF

d_gene: TRBD1
abundance: .
j_gene: TRBJ2-7
len: 15
v_gene: TRBV6-2/TRBV6-3
CDR3nt: TGTGCCAGCAAACTGGACAGGGGGTCTGTCCTCGAGCAGTACTTC
CDR3aa: CASKLDRGSVLEQYF

d_gene: TRBD2
abundance: few
j_gene: TRBJ2-7
len: 12
v_gene: TRBV12-3/TRBV12-4
CDR3nt: TGTGCCAGCAGTTTCGGGGGGGCAGGGAAGAACTTC
CDR3aa: CASSFGGAGKNF

d_gene: .
abundance: .
j_gene: TRBJ1-1
len: 12
v_gene: TRBV6-6
CDR3nt: TGTGCCAGCAGTTACAATCCGCCGGAGGCTTTCTTT
CDR3aa: CASSYNPPEAFF

d_gene: .
abundance: many
j_gene: TRBJ2-1
len: 13
v_gene: TRBV10-3
CDR3nt: TGTGCCATCAGTGACCTCCTTTCCAATGAGCAGTTCTTC
CDR3aa: CAISDLLSNEQFF

d_gene: .
abundance: medium-sized
j_gene: TRBJ1-5
len: 15
v_gene: TRBV11-2
CDR3nt: TGTGCCAGCAGCTTAAGCGCAGATAGCAATCAGCCCCAGCATTTT
CDR3aa: CASSLSADSNQPQHF

d_gene: TRBD2
abundance: .
j_gene: TRBJ2-1
len: 13
v_gene: TRBV7-2
CDR3nt: TGTGCCAGCAGCCCCAGCCTAGCGGGAGAGCAGTTCTTC
CDR3aa: CASSPSLAGEQFF

d_gene: TRBD1
abundance: .
j_gene: TRBJ1-6
len: 14
v_gene: TRBV6-7
CDR3nt: TGTGCCAGCAGGCGGGACAGGGGGATTTCACCCCTCCACTTT
CDR3aa: CASRRDRGISPLHF

d_gene: .
abundance: few
j_gene: TRBJ2-3
len: 15
v_gene: TRBV6-6
CDR3nt: TGTGCCAGCAGTTATCTCGGGGATAGCACAGATACGCAGTATTTT
CDR3aa: CASSYLGDSTDTQYF

d_gene: .
abundance: many
j_gene: TRBJ2-5
len: 15
v_gene: TRBV6-6
CDR3nt: TGTGCCAGCACCCTTTTTGGAACACCCCAAGAGACCCAGTACTTC
CDR3aa: CASTLFGTPQETQYF

d_gene: .
abundance: many
j_gene: TRBJ2-1
len: 12
v_gene: TRBV25-1
CDR3nt: TGTGCCAGCAGCACCGACTACAATGAGCAGTTCTTC
CDR3aa: CASSTDYNEQFF

d_gene: .
abundance: .
j_gene: TRBJ2-2
len: 13
v_gene: TRBV9
CDR3nt: TGTGCCAGCAGTCGGGGTCGCACCGGGGAGCTGTTTTTT
CDR3aa: CASSRGRTGELFF

d_gene: TRBD1
abundance: few
j_gene: TRBJ2-1
len: 16
v_gene: TRBV9
CDR3nt: TGTGCCAGCAGCGTAGCGAAGGGACAGGGGGTCAATGAGCAGTTCTTC
CDR3aa: CASSVAKGQGVNEQFF

d_gene: .
abundance: .
j_gene: TRBJ2-3
len: 14
v_gene: TRBV3-1
CDR3nt: TGTGCCAGCAGCCAAGCGGGACGCACAGATACGCAGTATTTT
CDR3aa: CASSQAGRTDTQYF

d_gene: .
abundance: medium-sized
j_gene: TRBJ2-6
len: 17
v_gene: TRBV29-1
CDR3nt: TGCAGCGTTGTATTATCCGACGGGAGCTCTGGGGCCAACGTCCTGACTTTC
CDR3aa: CSVVLSDGSSGANVLTF

d_gene: TRBD1
abundance: many
j_gene: TRBJ2-5
len: 16
v_gene: TRBV3-1
CDR3nt: TGTGCCAGCAGCCAAGATTTTGGACAGGCCCAAGAGACCCAGTACTTC
CDR3aa: CASSQDFGQAQETQYF

d_gene: TRBD1
abundance: medium-sized
j_gene: TRBJ1-5
len: 17
v_gene: TRBV28
CDR3nt: TGTGCCAGCAGTTTAGGGACAGGGAGGAGCAGCAATCAGCCCCAGCATTTT
CDR3aa: CASSLGTGRSSNQPQHF

d_gene: TRBD1
abundance: many
j_gene: TRBJ1-6
len: 14
v_gene: TRBV6-1
CDR3nt: TGTGCCAGTGACAGGGCTCGAGCCAATTCACCCCTCCACTTT
CDR3aa: CASDRARANSPLHF

d_gene: .
abundance: .
j_gene: TRBJ2-3
len: 16
v_gene: TRBV7-2
CDR3nt: TGTGCCAGCAGCCCCAGGGCCCGGGGGGCTATTGATACGCAGTATTTT
CDR3aa: CASSPRARGAIDTQYF

d_gene: TRBD1
abundance: few
j_gene: TRBJ1-1
len: 14
v_gene: TRBV12-3/TRBV12-4
CDR3nt: TGTGCCAGCAGCCTCCAGGGGGCGGACACTGAAGCTTTCTTT
CDR3aa: CASSLQGADTEAFF

d_gene: .
abundance: .
j_gene: TRBJ1-1
len: 14
v_gene: TRBV12-3/TRBV12-4
CDR3nt: TGTGCCAGCAGTTTAGGCGGCATGAACACTGAAGCTTTCTTT
CDR3aa: CASSLGGMNTEAFF